The rows below give T cell receptor beta chains drawn from one sample of a study of response to subunit inactivated influenza vaccine. TCRdb used MiXCR to reprocess the RT-PCR reads, holding one entry per CDR3 protein. The sample holds 700,000 to 800,000 distinct CDR3 sequences, roughly 20% seen once. This specimen was PBMCs from blood, taken less than 6 days after vaccination. Every receptor here comes from a man aged 45-65 years who received an inactivated influenza vaccine. CDR3s include the opening cysteine and the closing phenylalanine or tryptophan. The D gene is left open where the match is weak. Part of the rows lack a size; the others show once, few, many or a class for expanded clones.

V gene	D gene	J gene	clone size	CDR3 protein	CDR3 DNA
TRBV20-1	.	TRBJ1-2	few	CSARDGTPTTTF	TGCAGTGCTAGAGATGGGACACCTACTACCACCTTC
TRBV7-2	TRBD1	TRBJ2-3	few	CASSFTGEDTQYF	TGTGCCAGCAGCTTTACAGGGGAAGATACGCAGTATTTT
TRBV3-1	.	TRBJ1-3	.	CASSHGQYSGNTIYF	TGTGCCAGCAGCCATGGTCAGTACTCTGGAAACACCATATATTTT
TRBV20-1	TRBD1	TRBJ2-4	few	CSAEQGAGDIQYF	TGCAGTGCAGAACAGGGGGCAGGAGACATTCAGTACTTC
TRBV29-1	.	TRBJ2-5	few	CSVNGETQYF	TGCAGCGTAAATGGCGAGACCCAGTACTTC
TRBV5-1	.	TRBJ1-4	few	CASSPTGLNEKLFF	TGCGCCAGCAGCCCAACAGGCTTAAATGAAAAACTGTTTTTT
TRBV5-1	.	TRBJ2-1	.	CASKLDGPEQFF	TGCGCCAGCAAACTTGATGGCCCCGAGCAGTTCTTC
TRBV7-9	.	TRBJ2-3	few	CASSWSVLGTDTQYF	TGTGCCAGCAGCTGGTCTGTTTTGGGCACAGATACGCAGTATTTT
TRBV12-3/TRBV12-4	TRBD2	TRBJ2-7	few	CASSPWTSGGGVYEQYF	TGTGCCAGCAGTCCGTGGACTAGCGGGGGGGGAGTCTACGAGCAGTACTTC
TRBV5-1	TRBD2	TRBJ2-3	.	CASSFSRTSGGATTDTQYF	TGCGCCAGCAGCTTTTCGAGGACTAGCGGGGGAGCGACCACAGATACGCAGTATTTT
TRBV20-1	TRBD1	TRBJ2-2	few	CSARWTGFSGELFF	TGCAGTGCTAGATGGACAGGGTTTTCCGGGGAGCTGTTTTTT
TRBV10-3	.	TRBJ2-3	few	CAISLQGGADTQYF	TGTGCCATCAGCCTGCAGGGGGGAGCAGATACGCAGTATTTT
TRBV12-3/TRBV12-4	TRBD2	TRBJ2-7	few	CASRFAGGRDEQYF	TGTGCCAGCAGATTCGCGGGGGGACGGGACGAGCAGTACTTC